This section outlines one TCR beta chain sequence together with its context. Its antigen target is currently unknown. Per-nucleotide qualities are absent, and no much larger clonotype sits a single base away. Using the deep immunoSEQ assay, multiplex PCR amplified TCR CDR3 regions from genomic DNA. Genomic DNA extracted from each cell subset was distributed evenly over all wells of several immunoSEQ 96-well plates, and each plate served as one replicate. For sorted subsets, approximately 190 ng of genomic DNA, equivalent to some 30,000 T cell genomes, went into each replicate PCR. The purified libraries were quantified using a Qubit 3.0 fluorometer, sized with a Bioanalyzer 2100, and then quantified again using the KAPA Library Quantification kit. Every immunoSEQ 96-well plate was sequenced on a dedicated single-read 150-cycle Illumina NextSeq 550 flow cell. As for how the authors treated the data: Because the immunoSEQ output included only junctional sequences and no quality scores, the filtering could not be the same as the filtering used for full-length reads. To assign V/J genes and CDR3, sequences were annotated against IMGT germline references using PyIR, a Python wrapper for IgBLAST v1.9. Any read was removed if the V/J assignment was weak (E-value above 1e-6), the CDR3 was missing, or the read contained stop codons, out-of-frame junctions, or ambiguous translated residues. A V3J clonotype was defined by an identical inferred V gene, J gene, and CDR3 amino acid sequence. Percentage overlap between repertoires was computed as shared unique clonotypes divided by the size of the smaller repertoire. Richness of each repertoire was evaluated using RTK rarefaction, the Chao1 estimator, and Recon v2.1 estimates of unobserved clonotypes. For all TCRbeta clonotypes obtained by the gDNA method from a few donors, generation probabilities were computed with OLGA. TCRdb carries this immuneACCESS record with in-frame sequences only. Its versions omit some clonotypes, under half of them owing to an unresolved V gene in the studies checked, with the rest unexplained. The V and J calls and the clone size are those of that table, but D and trimming were determined from the DNA. The sample has roughly 2,500,000 clones on record, over 85% of them singletons. 0.36% of the sample belongs to the ten largest clones.

CDR1 and CDR2, looked up from the germline V gene, are MDHEN and SYDVKM. V and J are truncated by 6 bases and 2 bases respectively, leaving an intervening sequence of 13 bases. The CDR3 sequence holds 14 residues, the cysteine and phenylalanine included. CDR3 DNA is the only sequence kept; it has 42 bases, read in frame from the first base. The data originate from a study of shared clonotypes between healthy human individuals (dated by TCRdb to the early 2020s). Turning to the overall study: A couple of women and a few men aged 18 to 49 years were included in the cohort. For each donor, CD4 naive and CD4 memory were each run on three plates, CD8 naive on two plates, and CD8 memory on one plate. To estimate repertoire size and how much clonotypes are shared between individuals, the study performed deep sequencing of blood TCR repertoires from about five healthy adults. To increase sequencing depth and limit assay-specific biases, TCR repertoire library preparation and sequencing were carried out by different laboratories using diverse techniques. Each donor's leukapheresis produced roughly between roughly 0.85 and 10 billion PBMCs. The study at large found these results: Sampling was restricted to blood, and TCR repertoires in tissues likely differ from the TCR repertoires found in blood. Even with the large sequencing depth, rarefaction of the sorted-subset datasets indicated that sequencing was incomplete. Higher generation probabilities were observed for clonotypes shared by all four sorted-subset donors than for non-shared clonotypes. Pairwise subsampling led to the expectation that sequencing depth would affect the degree of clonotype sharing among donors. Estimated clonotype richness was generally larger for naive than for memory subsets. The small number of donors limited the genetic and exposure-history diversity represented. Sharing across several donors was observed for 5% to 6.5% of naive CD4, over 3% of naive CD8, roughly 2.4% of memory CD4, and roughly 0.4% of memory CD8 clonotypes.

Healthy HIV-negative adults with no recently reported acute infections or vaccinations were included as donors. Every donor was a Caucasian adult living in Nashville, Tennessee, USA. Magnetic negative selection was used to enrich CD4+ T cells, after which naive cells were positively selected on CD45RA and the negative fraction became the memory subset. After blood collection by leukapheresis, PBMCs were isolated using Ficoll-Histopaque density gradient centrifugation and then cryopreserved in the vapor phase of liquid nitrogen. Purity and quantity of every magnetically sorted T cell population were checked by analytical flow cytometry. Genomic DNA was isolated from every sorted fraction and measured by UV absorbance on a Nanodrop 2000c.

Sequencing was done on a sample of naive CD4+ T cells from PBMCs. Read against the paper, the sample's cell subset or site label means: CD45RA+ positively selected. This TCR was sampled from a man aged 18-30 years in good health. Some clones in this sample may be carry-over from other donors' samples. The rearranged chain carries TRBV28 and TRBJ1-2, with no reliable assignment of the D segment. The bases are TGTGCCAGCAGGGCGGGCAGAGCAAACTATGGCTACACCTTC. Its protein product is CASRAGRANYGYTF.